One sample yielded the 32 T cell receptor beta chains listed below, sequenced in a study of shared T cell receptors in the human thymus. Sequencing was performed with immunoSEQ multiplex PCR; in TCRdb, only in-frame clones are kept and a portion is missing. The profile shows 650,000 to 950,000 clones, approximately 85% of them singletons. In addition, the sample was reused for a study of human thymus T cells.

The sequenced sample was thymocytes. The receptors derive from a girl in the first two years of life with a congenital heart defect.

The V call is TRBV12-5, the J call TRBJ2-1; perhaps TRBD2 as D (7 bases). The CDR3 spans 16 residues. V was clipped by 5 bases and J by 7 bases, with 21 bases between them. Germline V gives CDR1 LGHNT, CDR2 FRNRAP. Written as DNA, the CDR3 is TGTGCTAGTGGTCCCGCGAACCGGGGGGCTCGGAATGAGCAGTTCTTC. Its protein is CASGPANRGARNEQFF. The full variable domain, its missing parts supplied by reference TRBV12-5 and TRBJ2-1, is DARVTQTPRHKVTEMGQEVTMRCQPILGHNTVFWYRQTMMQGLELLAYFRNRAPLDDSGMPKDRFSAEMPDATLATLKIQPSEPRDSAVYFCASGPANRGARNEQFFGPGTRLTVL.

The V and J genes are TRBV9 and TRBJ1-4; no clear D gene. The CDR3 covers 15 residues. The V gene lost 0 bases and the J gene lost 3 bases, with 9 bases spanning the gap. Germline V gene sequence: CDR1 SGDLS, CDR2 YYNGEE. The CDR3 DNA reads TGTGCCAGCAGCGTAGGGAGGCAGCCTAATGAAAAACTGTTTTTT. Amino acid sequence: CASSVGRQPNEKLFF. Full variable domain (rest looked up from reference TRBV9 and TRBJ1-4): DSGVTQTPKHLITATGQRVTLRCSPRSGDLSVYWYQQSLDQGLQFLIQYYNGEERAKGNILERFSAQQFPDLHSELNLSSLELGDSALYFCASSVGRQPNEKLFFGSGTQLSVL.

The J gene is TRBJ1-2, the V gene TRBV4-1; no firm D call. CDR1 and CDR2 (germline): MGHRA, YSYEKL. The CDR3 is 16 amino acids. V was clipped by 6 bases and J by 7 bases, with 24 bases between them. The CDR3 DNA reads TGCGCCAGCAGGGAAAGAATAGTAGAAGACTGTTGTGGCTACACCTTC. This encodes CASRERIVEDCCGYTF.

The chain couples TRBV20-1 to TRBJ1-1; TRBD1 matches at 8 bases. Germline values: CDR1 DFQATT, CDR2 SNEGSKA (reference sequence). CDR3 length equals 11 residues. V lost 3 bases and J lost 10; bases outside the gene matches: 4. The CDR3 region has the DNA TGCAGTGCTAGCTACAGGGGGAGAGCTTTCTTT. It translates to CSASYRGRAFF.

The rearrangement links TRBV5-5 to TRBJ1-1; the match to TRBD1 covers 9 bases. From germline, CDR1 is SGHKS and CDR2 YYEKEE (reference sequence). This CDR3 is 15 amino acids long. V lost 3 bases and J lost 3; bases outside the gene matches: 6. CDR3 in amino acids: CASSYQTGGYTEAFF. The CDR3, as DNA: TGTGCCAGCAGCTATCAAACAGGGGGCTACACTGAAGCTTTCTTT.

The CDR3 loop is CAWTLRRTEAFF. CDR3 bases: TGTGCCTGGACCCTTAGGAGGACTGAAGCTTTCTTT. The chain recombines TRBV30 with TRBJ1-1; D uncertain. Trimming cost V 4 bases and J 5 bases, with 11 bases left between them. The germline V gene encodes CDR1 GTSNPN and CDR2 SVGIG (reference sequence). The CDR3 loop spans 12 amino acids.

V and J are TRBV11-2 and TRBJ2-1; a weak D match, TRBD1 (5 bases). The germline V and J ends were trimmed by 2 bases and 0 bases, with 14 bases remaining between them. Germline values: CDR1 SGHAT, CDR2 FQNNGV. The CDR3 loop spans 17 amino acids. The CDR3 reads CASSLFRGPSSYNEQFF. The CDR3 DNA reads TGTGCCAGCAGCTTATTTAGGGGTCCAAGCTCCTACAATGAGCAGTTCTTC.

Points on this clone: One end of the junction is discordant with germline, which a read error may explain. Different DNA sequences within this sample yield the same CDR3. The rearrangement uses TRBV11-2 and TRBJ2-4, with TRBD2 as a possible D gene (7 bases). The CDR3 covers 18 residues. The germline gives CDR1 SGHAT, CDR2 FQNNGV. The CDR3 DNA reads TGTGCCAGCCCACTTTGGGGGGGGCCAAAGCTACGGAAAAATATTCAGTACTTC. It codes for CASPLWGGPKLRKNIQYF. The full variable domain, in which reference TRBV11-2 and TRBJ2-4 provide the parts outside the CDR3, is EAGVAQSPRYKIIEKRQSVAFWCNPISGHATLYWYQQILGQGPKLLIQFQNNGVVDDSQLPKDRFSAERLKGVDSTLKIQPAKLEDSAVYLCASPLWGGPKLRKNIQYFGAGTRLSVL.

The chain joins TRBV5-4 to TRBJ2-7; 7 bases match TRBD2. This CDR3 comprises 15 residues. With V trimmed by 4 bases and J by 5 bases, 12 bases remained unmatched. Germline CDR1 and CDR2: SGHNT and YYREEE (reference sequence). CDR3: CASSPSRGGRDEQYF. In nucleotides, the CDR3 is TGTGCCAGCAGCCCTAGTCGAGGAGGGAGGGACGAGCAGTACTTC.

The V and J genes are TRBV6-6 and TRBJ1-3, with D uncertain. The CDR3 extends over 15 amino acids. The germline V gene has CDR1 MNHNY and CDR2 SVGAGI (reference sequence). V was clipped by 2 bases and J by 7 bases, with 15 bases between them. CDR3 region: CASSYSYRVRNTIYF. The CDR3 region has the DNA TGTGCCAGCAGTTACAGCTATCGGGTGCGGAACACCATATATTTT.

This rearrangement joins TRBV27 to TRBJ2-3; 9 nucleotides agree with TRBD1. CDR1 is MNHEY and CDR2 is SMNVEV in the germline V gene (reference sequence). This CDR3 is 17 amino acids long. V dropped 2 bases and J dropped 1; count of bases not matched to a gene: 7. Here the CDR3 DNA reads TGTGCCAGCAGTTTAAGGGGGGACAGGGCCCGCACAGATACGCAGTATTTT. It translates to CASSLRGDRARTDTQYF.

This sequence joins TRBV7-2 and TRBJ2-3; D is ambiguous. The CDR3 contains 15 residues. The V end was cut by 1 base, the J end by 4 bases, with 12 bases between. In germline, CDR1 is SGHTA, CDR2 FQGNSA. The CDR3 DNA follows: TGTGCCAGCAGCTTAGTTATCCGCGGCGCAGATACGCAGTATTTT. Translating gives CASSLVIRGADTQYF.

The CDR3 loop is CASSPGRGGRLEAFF. CDR3 sequence (DNA): TGTGCCAGCAGCCCCGGGCGGGGAGGGCGCCTTGAAGCTTTCTTT. The chain links TRBV14 to TRBJ1-1; unclear D gene. V was shortened by 4 bases and J by 7 bases, with 19 bases between the two germline ends. Germline CDR1 is SGHDN and CDR2 is FVKESK. This CDR3 spans 15 amino acids.

The V gene is TRBV7-2, the J gene TRBJ1-1, with TRBD1 matching 8 bases. With V trimmed by 5 bases and J by 5 bases, 16 bases remained unmatched. The CDR3 length is 17 residues. Germline assignment: CDR1 SGHTA and CDR2 FQGNSA. CDR3 in amino acids: CASSPGTGERRRTEAFF. As DNA, the CDR3 is TGTGCCAGCAGCCCAGGGACAGGTGAAAGAAGAAGGACTGAAGCTTTCTTT.

This clone was observed once. V usage is TRBV2 and J usage is TRBJ2-1, with D possibly being TRBD2 (6 bases). This CDR3 contains 16 residues. The V end was cut by 5 bases, the J end by 12 bases, with 26 bases between. Germline V gene data show CDR1 as SNHLY and CDR2 as FYNNEI. The CDR3 DNA sequence: TGTGCCAGCAGTACCAACCCCTACTTGGAGGGGCCGGGGCAGTTCTTC. It yields the protein CASSTNPYLEGPGQFF.

This chain connects TRBV28 to TRBJ1-6; unclear D gene. Trimming removed 2 bases at V and 14 bases at J, with 19 bases between. CDR1 and CDR2 from the germline V gene are MDHEN and SYDVKM. This CDR3 region has 15 residues. Here the CDR3 DNA reads TGTGCCAGCAGTTTAGTCCGGGAGCCCATAGGATCCCTCCACTTT. The encoded protein is CASSLVREPIGSLHF.

This clone appeared a few times. This chain joins TRBV5-4 and TRBJ1-4; a weak D match, TRBD1 (5 bases). The germline CDR1 and CDR2 sequences are SGHNT and YYREEE (reference sequence). V dropped 4 bases and J dropped 6 bases, with 19 bases sitting between them. This CDR3 is 16 amino acids long. The CDR3 coding sequence is TGTGCCAGCAGCACGACTCCAGGGAGGCTAGATGAAAAACTGTTTTTT. This encodes CASSTTPGRLDEKLFF. The full variable domain, in which reference TRBV5-4 and TRBJ1-4 provide the parts outside the CDR3, is ETGVTQSPTHLIKTRGQQVTLRCSSQSGHNTVSWYQQALGQGPQFIFQYYREEENGRGNFPPRFSGLQFPNYSSELNVNALELDDSALYLCASSTTPGRLDEKLFFGSGTQLSVL.

The rearrangement links TRBV12-5 to TRBJ2-5; no firm D call. CDR3 length equals 16 residues. With 6 bases removed from V and 1 base from J, the gap between germline ends came to 18 bases. Germline CDR1 is LGHNT and CDR2 is FRNRAP. The CDR3 here is CASGPTYRRVQETQYF. The CDR3 DNA is TGTGCTAGTGGACCTACCTACAGAAGAGTCCAAGAGACCCAGTACTTC.

The chain employs TRBV19 and TRBJ1-1, with a weak D call TRBD1 (6 bases). Trimming cost V 1 base and J 5 bases, with 14 bases left between them. The V gene's germline CDR1 is LNHDA and CDR2 SQIVND (reference sequence). CDR3 length: 15 residues. The CDR3: CASSIGPGHPTEAFF. DNA for the CDR3: TGTGCCAGTAGTATAGGTCCGGGACACCCTACTGAAGCTTTCTTT.

The chain recombines TRBV5-1 with TRBJ2-1; possibly TRBD1 for D (6 bases). This CDR3 has 16 residues. V lost 5 bases, J lost 0 bases, and 15 bases lay in between. CDR1 SGHRS and CDR2 YFSETQ come from the germline V gene. Here the CDR3 DNA reads TGCGCCAGCAGTCTAACAGGGTTTGACTCCTACAATGAGCAGTTCTTC. It yields the protein CASSLTGFDSYNEQFF.

The chain couples TRBV19 to TRBJ2-1, with 8 bases that match TRBD1. CDR1 LNHDA and CDR2 SQIVND come from the germline V gene (reference sequence). Unmatched junction bases numbered 15, after V lost 6 bases and J lost 5 bases. This CDR3 contains 17 residues. CDR3 nucleotides: TGTGCCAGTAGCCACACCCCGACAGGGGCAAAGGACAATGAGCAGTTCTTC. It is translated as CASSHTPTGAKDNEQFF.

The chain combines TRBV25-1 with TRBJ1-2; 9 bases agree with TRBD1. Germline V gives CDR1 MGHDK, CDR2 SYGVNS. This CDR3 is 16 amino acids long. J gave up 1 base and V 2 bases, and 5 bases lay outside the gene matches. The DNA for the CDR3 is TGTGCCAGCAGTGAAAAGCCGGGACAGGGTAACTATGGCTACACCTTC. Protein: CASSEKPGQGNYGYTF.

The rearrangement links TRBV7-9 to TRBJ2-1; D perhaps matches TRBD2 (5 bases). The CDR3 runs 15 residues. Germline-derived CDR1 and CDR2 are SEHNR and FQNEAQ (reference sequence). The V and J ends lost 2 bases and 6 bases respectively, with 14 bases between them. The CDR3 bases are TGTGCCAGCAGCTTAATTTCCCTAGCCGGCAATGAGCAGTTCTTC. Translating it yields CASSLISLAGNEQFF.

The chain is built from TRBV4-3 and TRBJ2-4, with 14 bases matching TRBD2. Trimming removed 1 base from V and 3 bases from J; junction bases left unmatched: 11. This CDR3 comprises 20 residues. From germline, CDR1 is LGHNA and CDR2 YSLEER. CDR3 amino acids: CASSQVGLAGETKDKNIQYF. Here the CDR3 DNA reads TGCGCCAGCAGCCAAGTGGGACTAGCGGGGGAAACTAAAGACAAAAACATTCAGTACTTC.

This sequence joins TRBV4-3 and TRBJ1-1; no definite D call. The length of the CDR3 is 16 residues. V lost 1 base and J lost 10, with 22 bases in between. Germline V gives CDR1 LGHNA, CDR2 YSLEER. The CDR3, as DNA: TGCGCCAGCAGCCAAGTCTTGGTCGGAAACCTAGTGGGAGCTTTCTTT. This encodes CASSQVLVGNLVGAFF.

This clone was detected once. J is TRBJ2-7 and V is TRBV28; D might be TRBD2 (7 bases). The CDR3 totals 15 residues. Germline CDR1 reads MDHEN; CDR2 reads SYDVKM. Between the trimmed V and J ends, which lost 4 bases and 5 bases, there was a span of 18 bases. DNA of the CDR3: TGTGCCAGCAGTTCCGGTAAGGGGGGGCCGGACGAGCAGTACTTC. The encoded protein is CASSSGKGGPDEQYF.

The chain employs TRBV27 and TRBJ1-1, with a tentative D call TRBD1 (6 bases). The ends were cut back, 8 bases at V and 6 bases at J, with 16 bases in the middle. The germline V gene encodes CDR1 MNHEY and CDR2 SMNVEV (reference sequence). This CDR3 has 13 amino acids. Here the CDR3 DNA reads TGTGCCAGCTACAGGGATGGTTGGGCTGAAGCTTTCTTT. Translated: CASYRDGWAEAFF.

The chain has TRBV27 and TRBJ2-1; TRBD1 matches 8 bases. This CDR3 is built from 13 residues. V was clipped by 5 bases and J by 11 bases; unmatched bases: 8. CDR1 is MNHEY and CDR2 is SMNVEV in the germline V gene (reference sequence). The CDR3 sequence is CASSPDREAQQFF. CDR3 nucleotides: TGTGCCAGCAGTCCGGACAGGGAGGCCCAGCAGTTCTTC.

This clone was seen only once. The rearrangement joins TRBV5-4 to TRBJ2-1, with 10 nucleotides matching TRBD2. V gave up 5 bases and J gave up 6 bases; unmatched junction bases: 5. Germline lookup yields CDR1 SGHNT and CDR2 YYREEE (reference sequence). There are 14 residues in the CDR3. CDR3 sequence reads: CASRHSGGGNEQFF. In DNA form, the CDR3 reads TGTGCCAGCAGACACAGCGGGGGGGGCAATGAGCAGTTCTTC. Full variable domain (remainder filled in from reference TRBV5-4 and TRBJ2-1): ETGVTQSPTHLIKTRGQQVTLRCSSQSGHNTVSWYQQALGQGPQFIFQYYREEENGRGNFPPRFSGLQFPNYSSELNVNALELDDSALYLCASRHSGGGNEQFFGPGTRLTVL.

The chain employs TRBV30 and TRBJ2-2, with a tentative D call TRBD1 (6 bases). V dropped 5 bases and J dropped 7 bases, with 20 bases sitting between them. Germline V lookup: CDR1 GTSNPN, CDR2 SVGIG (reference sequence). The CDR3 is 15 amino acids. This chain's CDR3 is CAWARKGVRSGELFF. The CDR3 bases are TGTGCCTGGGCCCGGAAGGGGGTAAGGAGCGGGGAGCTGTTTTTT.

The chain couples TRBV7-9 to TRBJ2-7, with TRBD2 matching over 8 bases. CDR1 and CDR2 from the germline V gene are SEHNR and FQNEAQ (reference sequence). Trimming cost V 7 bases and J 7 bases; bases outside gene matches: 12. This CDR3 region has 14 residues. The CDR3 bases are TGTGCCAGCAACTACTTAGCGGGACCTGCGGAGCAGTACTTC. Its protein product is CASNYLAGPAEQYF.

CDR3 protein: CSVPTRGGGYGYTF. The CDR3 bases are TGCAGCGTCCCCACTCGGGGAGGCGGCTATGGCTACACCTTC. V and J are TRBV29-1 and TRBJ1-2, with D hard to call. The V gene's germline CDR1 is SQVTM and CDR2 ANQGSEA. The CDR3 loop spans 14 amino acids. V lost 6 bases, J lost 4 bases, and 18 bases lay in between.